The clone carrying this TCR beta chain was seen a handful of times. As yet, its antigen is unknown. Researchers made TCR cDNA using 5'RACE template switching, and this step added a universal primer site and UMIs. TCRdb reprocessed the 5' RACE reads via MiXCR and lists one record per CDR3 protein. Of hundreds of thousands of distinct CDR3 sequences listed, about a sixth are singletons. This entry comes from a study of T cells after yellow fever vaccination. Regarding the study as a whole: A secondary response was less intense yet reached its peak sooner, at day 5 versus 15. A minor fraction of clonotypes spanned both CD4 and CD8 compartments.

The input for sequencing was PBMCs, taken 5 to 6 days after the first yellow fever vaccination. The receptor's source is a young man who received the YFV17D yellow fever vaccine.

This CDR3 is CASSLVGTENTGELFF. The CDR3 bases are TGTGCCAGCAGCTTAGTTGGGACAGAGAACACCGGGGAGCTGTTTTTT. This sequence joins TRBV11-2 and TRBJ2-2, with TRBD1 identical over 7 bases. Per the germline V gene, CDR1 is SGHAT and CDR2 is FQNNGV. The CDR3 is made up of 16 amino acids. V lost 1 base, J lost 1 base, and 3 bases stayed unmatched.